This T cell receptor (beta chain) stems from a study of cytomegalovirus exposure and HLA in healthy donors. Study-level points and caveats: In a later analysis, specific HLA alleles were associated with approximately 16,000 TCR beta sequences at a 0.05 false discovery rate. Researchers reported from a later analysis that most CMV-associated TCR beta chains appeared HLA-restricted.

In regard to this clone: The antigen remains unidentified.

This CDR3 contains 13 residues. V shed 3 bases and J shed 5 bases, with 11 bases lying between them. Germline CDR1 reads SNHLY; CDR2 reads FYNNEI. Amplification used 60 Vbeta primers and 13 Jbeta primers. Sequencing used immunoSEQ multiplex PCR; TCRdb keeps in-frame clones, though not all of them. The data show 100,000 to 150,000 clones, about 73% seen once. It was healthy bone marrow donors who served as donors. Sequenced: PBMCs. This TCR was sampled from a woman in her forties or fifties in good health and CMV-seropositive. This chain connects TRBV2 to TRBJ2-7, with D tentatively TRBD2 (6 bases). CDR3 in amino acids: CASSDSGANEQYF. The CDR3 DNA follows: TGTGCCAGCAGTGATAGCGGTGCGAACGAGCAGTACTTC.